Listed below are T cell receptor beta chains from one sample, sequenced in a study of blood T cell repertoires in COVID-19. Only in-frame clones appear in the TCRdb table, and some are missing; sequencing was by immunoSEQ multiplex PCR. The sample shows just under 150,000 clones, roughly 85% of them seen only once. Sequences were obtained from peripheral blood. These receptors all stem from a human donor with acute or convalescent COVID-19. The donor label of this sample is uncertain. Each CDR3 is given with its conserved first and last residue. The D gene is left open where the match is weak. The listing skips clone size in some rows; elsewhere it reads once, few, many or a size class.

D	size	J	V	CDR3	DNA
TRBD1	-	TRBJ2-7	TRBV5-4	CASSSPGQGYEQYF	TGTGCCAGCAGCTCGCCGGGACAGGGCTACGAGCAGTACTTC
TRBD1	few	TRBJ2-5	TRBV5-4	CASSFASPGQQETQYF	TGTGCCAGCAGCTTTGCATCCCCGGGACAGCAAGAGACCCAGTACTTC
TRBD2	-	TRBJ2-2	TRBV7-3	CASSLYGRGLAGVLDGELFF	TGTGCCAGCAGCTTATACGGACGAGGACTAGCGGGAGTTTTAGACGGGGAGCTGTTTTTT
-	-	TRBJ1-4	TRBV5-6	CASSAREQLFF	TGTGCCAGCAGCGCCAGGGAACAACTGTTTTTT
-	-	TRBJ1-2	TRBV20-1	CSASEGGALYGYTF	TGCAGTGCTAGTGAAGGGGGTGCTCTCTATGGCTACACCTTC
-	once	TRBJ1-2	TRBV28	CASSYSDRIYGYTF	TGTGCCAGCAGCTATTCTGACAGGATCTATGGCTACACCTTC
TRBD1	-	TRBJ2-1	TRBV11-2	CASSRDRGRYEQFF	TGTGCCAGCAGCCGGGACAGGGGTAGGTATGAGCAGTTCTTC
TRBD2	-	TRBJ2-7	TRBV5-4	CASSWGRAPYEQYF	TGTGCCAGCAGCTGGGGGAGGGCCCCCTACGAGCAGTACTTC
TRBD1	-	TRBJ2-7	TRBV6-5	CASSWETGAYYEQYF	TGTGCCAGCAGTTGGGAGACAGGGGCTTACTACGAGCAGTACTTC
-	once	TRBJ1-2	TRBV12-3/TRBV12-4	CASSFEINYGYTF	TGTGCCAGCAGTTTTGAGATTAACTATGGCTACACCTTC
-	-	TRBJ2-5	TRBV12-3/TRBV12-4	CASSFTGETQYF	TGTGCCAGCAGTTTTACAGGAGAGACCCAGTACTTC
TRBD2	-	TRBJ2-3	TRBV4-2	CASKTSGTVTDTQYF	TGTGCCAGCAAGACTAGCGGGACTGTCACAGATACGCAGTATTTT
-	-	TRBJ1-4	TRBV10-3	CAISDTGTKLLEKLFF	TGTGCCATCAGTGATACCGGGACAAAGCTTTTGGAAAAACTGTTTTTT
TRBD1	-	TRBJ1-1	TRBV11-2	CASSSGQGNTEAFF	TGTGCCAGCAGCTCCGGACAGGGGAACACTGAAGCTTTCTTT
-	once	TRBJ1-5	TRBV7-6	CASSLAGREAPRQPQHF	TGTGCCAGCAGCTTAGCGGGCAGGGAGGCACCTCGGCAGCCCCAGCATTTT
TRBD1	-	TRBJ1-3	TRBV11-2	CASSLSTGAGNTIYF	TGTGCCAGCAGCTTATCGACAGGGGCTGGAAACACCATATATTTT
-	-	TRBJ1-1	TRBV6-5	CASRRLPNTEAFF	TGTGCCAGCAGGCGACTCCCGAACACTGAAGCTTTCTTT
-	-	TRBJ2-7	TRBV10-2	CASSKGGPDGSYEQYF	TGCGCCAGCAGTAAGGGGGGGCCCGATGGGAGCTACGAGCAGTACTTC
TRBD1	-	TRBJ2-2	TRBV18	CASSLRQGETGELFF	TGTGCCAGCTCACTGCGACAGGGGGAGACCGGGGAGCTGTTTTTT
TRBD2	-	TRBJ2-4	TRBV5-4	CASRPSGSPGNIQYF	TGTGCCAGCAGGCCTAGCGGGAGTCCCGGAAACATTCAGTACTTC
-	-	TRBJ1-6	TRBV5-6	CASSLGGGGGDSPLHF	TGTGCCAGCAGCTTGGGCGGTGGGGGGGGCGATTCACCCCTCCACTTT
TRBD1	-	TRBJ2-2	TRBV12-3/TRBV12-4	CASRTGDTGELFF	TGTGCCAGCAGAACAGGGGACACCGGGGAGCTGTTTTTT
-	-	TRBJ2-3	TRBV7-6	CASSLSLVTDTQYF	TGTGCCAGCAGCTTGAGCCTAGTTACAGATACGCAGTATTTT
-	once	TRBJ1-5	TRBV5-1	CASSPYRDGQPQHF	TGCGCCAGCAGCCCGTACAGGGACGGTCAGCCCCAGCATTTT
TRBD2	-	TRBJ2-3	TRBV7-9	CASSILLAGGSTDTQYF	TGTGCCAGCAGCATCCTACTAGCGGGAGGGAGCACAGATACGCAGTATTTT